This T cell receptor (beta chain) was identified during a study of blood T cell repertoires in COVID-19. Study-wide background: The analysed material was cDNA or gDNA that came from T cells, B-cell-depleted T cells, or PBMCs.

Recruitment covered 20 to 25 US areas and drew participants whose ages spanned roughly 18 to 100 years. Categorization into cohorts depended on clinical history that participants reported. The study counted Cohort 3 donors as recovered given two negative PCRs, clearance, or symptom resolution. J gave up 5 bases and V 2 bases, and 5 bases lay outside the gene matches. The germline gives CDR1 SNHLY, CDR2 FYNNEI. The CDR3 length is 14 residues. Assay used: immunoSEQ multiplex PCR; TCRdb lists only in-frame clones, some missing. In the table there are 150,000 to 190,000 clones, roughly 80% of which are singletons.

This chain joins TRBV2 and TRBJ1-1, with 7 bases aligning to TRBD1. The specimen was PBMCs or T cells enriched from blood (not recorded which). The source of this sequence is a man between 45 and 60 years old who had recovered from COVID-19. The CDR3 here is CASSEQGVGTEAFF. The CDR3 nucleotides are TGTGCCAGCAGTGAACAGGGGGTCGGTACTGAAGCTTTCTTT.